These 30 T cell receptor beta chains were all obtained from the same sample, sequenced in a study of blood T cell repertoires in COVID-19. Clones were sequenced by immunoSEQ multiplex PCR, and TCRdb holds only the in-frame ones, with some missing. Of roughly 250,000 clones listed, about 88% were seen once; the top ten hold approximately 2.1%. The sequencing input was peripheral blood. These receptors originate from a woman in her thirties or forties who had recovered from COVID-19.

V usage is TRBV19 and J usage is TRBJ2-1; a possible D gene is TRBD2 (6 bases). V lost 7 bases to trimming and J lost 1 base, with 11 bases between them. The CDR3 consists of 14 residues. Germline assignment: CDR1 LNHDA and CDR2 SQIVND (reference sequence). The CDR3 DNA reads TGTGCCAGTATGCCCGGGAGTTCCTACAATGAGCAGTTCTTC. This codes for CASMPGSSYNEQFF.

The chain carries TRBV5-4 and TRBJ2-1; 15 nucleotides agree with TRBD2. CDR3 length: 18 residues. J gave up 4 bases and V 0 bases, and 5 bases lay outside the gene matches. Germline V gene sequence: CDR1 SGHNT, CDR2 YYREEE (reference sequence). Here the CDR3 reads CASSLGGLAGGRYNEQFF. In DNA, the CDR3 is TGTGCCAGCAGCTTGGGAGGACTAGCGGGAGGGCGGTACAATGAGCAGTTCTTC.

J is TRBJ1-5 and V is TRBV2, with no clear D. Germline lookup yields CDR1 SNHLY and CDR2 FYNNEI. The CDR3 loop spans 15 amino acids. Trimming removed 6 bases at V and 9 bases at J, with 21 bases between. CDR3: CASSKTIGPGTPQHF. Here the CDR3 DNA reads TGTGCCAGCAGCAAGACTATAGGCCCCGGTACGCCCCAGCATTTT.

This chain joins TRBV20-1 and TRBJ1-6, with 7 bases identical to TRBD1. From germline, CDR1 is DFQATT and CDR2 SNEGSKA (reference sequence). The CDR3 is 11 amino acids. Trimming removed 5 bases from V and 13 bases from J; junction bases left unmatched: 5. Here the CDR3 reads CSARTGAPLHF. The CDR3 DNA sequence: TGCAGTGCTCGAACAGGGGCGCCCCTCCACTTT.

The rearrangement links TRBV7-9 to TRBJ2-3; perhaps TRBD1 as D (6 bases). Per germline, CDR1 SEHNR and CDR2 FQNEAQ (reference sequence). Trimming removed 4 bases from V and 2 bases from J, with 7 bases in between. The CDR3 length is 13 residues. The CDR3 spells CASSWTATDTQYF. CDR3 bases: TGTGCCAGCAGCTGGACAGCCACAGATACGCAGTATTTT.

This clone was observed once. This chain links TRBV4-3 with TRBJ2-5; 10 bases are a match to TRBD2. Per the germline V gene, CDR1 is LGHNA and CDR2 is YSLEER. Trimming cost V 1 base and J 2 bases; bases outside gene matches: 7. This CDR3 region has 17 residues. CDR3 bases: TGCGCCAGCAGCCAAGCTTACCCTAGCGGGGGACAAGAGACCCAGTACTTC. The encoded protein is CASSQAYPSGGQETQYF.

Here the CDR3 DNA reads TGCAGCGCCCAAGGGGGGACTAGCGGGCGTAACTACAATGAGCAGTTCTTC. Protein sequence: CSAQGGTSGRNYNEQFF. The genes are TRBV29-1 and TRBJ2-1; 12 bases agree with TRBD2. J was trimmed by 3 bases and V by 7 bases; bases with no gene match: 13. The CDR3 runs to 17 residues. The V gene's germline CDR1 is SQVTM and CDR2 ANQGSEA.

This chain links TRBV11-3 with TRBJ1-2, with 9 bases fitting TRBD1. The CDR3 loop spans 15 amino acids. Unmatched junction bases numbered 8, after V lost 5 bases and J lost 4 bases. From germline, CDR1 is SGHNT and CDR2 YENEEA. This CDR3 reads CASSIGTGSLYGYTF. The CDR3 DNA is TGTGCCAGCAGCATTGGGACAGGGAGCCTCTATGGCTACACCTTC.

The V and J genes are TRBV4-3 and TRBJ1-3; 9 nucleotides agree with TRBD1. J lost 4 bases, V lost 3 bases, and 7 bases had no gene match. Germline lookup yields CDR1 LGHNA and CDR2 YSLEER. The CDR3 has 16 residues. The CDR3 spells CASSQSTGGSGNTIYF. The CDR3 DNA sequence: TGCGCCAGCAGCCAGAGCACAGGGGGCTCGGGAAACACCATATATTTT.

V and J are TRBV15 and TRBJ2-1; 10 bases are shared with TRBD2. This CDR3 spans 16 amino acids. In germline, CDR1 is LNHNV, CDR2 YYDKDF (reference sequence). Trimming removed 0 bases from V and 8 bases from J; junction bases left unmatched: 7. CDR3 loop: CATSRDQAGGPYEQFF. The DNA for the CDR3 is TGTGCCACCAGCAGAGATCAAGCGGGGGGGCCATATGAGCAGTTCTTC. The full variable domain, its missing parts supplied by reference TRBV15 and TRBJ2-1, is DAMVIQNPRYQVTQFGKPVTLSCSQTLNHNVMYWYQQKSSQAPKLLFHYYDKDFNNEADTPDNFQSRRPNTSFCFLDIRSPGLGDTAMYLCATSRDQAGGPYEQFFGPGTRLTVL.

This chain uses TRBV28 with TRBJ1-2; weak D call: TRBD1 (6 bases). Germline V CDR1 and CDR2: MDHEN, SYDVKM. V gave up 2 bases and J gave up 6 bases, with 13 bases separating them. The CDR3 runs 14 residues. The CDR3 spells CASSLPGQLNGYTF. Written as DNA, the CDR3 is TGTGCCAGCAGTTTACCCGGACAGCTTAATGGCTACACCTTC.

This clone appeared once. The rearrangement joins TRBV7-2 to TRBJ1-2, with TRBD1 identical over 8 bases. Germline V CDR1 and CDR2: SGHTA, FQGNSA. The CDR3 covers 14 residues. The V and J ends lost 4 bases and 4 bases, in that order; junction bases with no gene match: 5. CDR3 DNA: TGTGCCAGCAGCTCGACAGGGGCCTTCTATGGCTACACCTTC. As protein: CASSSTGAFYGYTF.

This clone was observed a few times. J is TRBJ2-7 and V is TRBV6-2 or TRBV6-3; 10 nucleotides line up with TRBD1. Germline lookup yields CDR1 MNHEY and CDR2 SVGEGT. J was trimmed by 6 bases and V by 2 bases; bases with no gene match: 1. The CDR3 has 13 residues. The CDR3 is CASSYRDRGEQYF. DNA of the CDR3: TGTGCCAGCAGTTACCGGGACAGGGGCGAGCAGTACTTC.

The chain uses TRBV4-1 and TRBJ2-7; 8 nucleotides match TRBD2. J gave up 9 bases and V 1 base, and 14 bases lay outside the gene matches. CDR3 length: 16 residues. Germline values: CDR1 MGHRA, CDR2 YSYEKL. The CDR3 DNA follows: TGCGCCAGCAGCCAAGTCGACCCCCAGCGGGAGATTCGGCAGTACTTC. This sequence encodes CASSQVDPQREIRQYF.

The chain combines TRBV4-2 with TRBJ2-6; TRBD1 matches at 7 bases. CDR3 length equals 17 residues. Losses at the gene ends were 0 bases for V and 0 bases for J; bases not matched to a gene: 2. Germline V gives CDR1 LGHNA, CDR2 YNFKEQ. CDR3: CASSQENRGSGANVLTF. The CDR3 DNA follows: TGTGCCAGCAGCCAAGAAAACAGGGGCTCTGGGGCCAACGTCCTGACTTTC.

The chain uses TRBV19 and TRBJ1-2; 11 bases map to TRBD1. J was trimmed by 4 bases and V by 7 bases; bases with no gene match: 8. This CDR3 region has 15 residues. CDR1 is LNHDA, CDR2 SQIVND, per germline (reference sequence). The CDR3 region has the DNA TGTGCCAGTAAGAGGACAGGGGGCTCTGGCTATGGCTACACCTTC. Translated, it gives CASKRTGGSGYGYTF.

The chain is built from TRBV3-1 (or the pseudogene TRBV3-2) and TRBJ2-1, with D possibly being TRBD2 (6 bases). Germline V gene data show CDR1 as LGHDT and CDR2 as YNNKEL (reference sequence). The CDR3 consists of 14 residues. Trimming pared 6 bases from V and 9 bases from J, leaving 18 bases between. CDR3: CASSLGTRTGEQFF. The DNA for the CDR3 is TGTGCCAGCAGTCTTGGGACTCGCACCGGTGAGCAGTTCTTC.

V and J are TRBV28 and TRBJ1-2, with 9 bases lining up with TRBD1. This CDR3 contains 14 residues. V lost 6 bases, J lost 4 bases, and 6 bases stayed unmatched. The V gene's germline CDR1 is MDHEN and CDR2 SYDVKM. This CDR3 reads CASRRDRAGYGYTF. As DNA, the CDR3 is TGTGCCAGCAGGAGGGACAGGGCGGGCTATGGCTACACCTTC.

The rearrangement uses TRBV19 and TRBJ2-5; TRBD1 aligns across 10 bases. The CDR3 totals 15 residues. V was pared by 2 bases and J by 4 bases, with 4 bases of the junction left unmatched. Germline-derived CDR1 and CDR2 are LNHDA and SQIVND (reference sequence). The CDR3 nucleotides are TGTGCCAGTAGTATACGACAGGGGGCGGGAGAGACCCAGTACTTC. It is translated as CASSIRQGAGETQYF.

This clone was counted between two and nine times. The V and J genes are TRBV19 and TRBJ1-2, with D perhaps TRBD1 (6 bases). The length of the CDR3 is 12 residues. The V end was cut by 9 bases, the J end by 0 bases, with 8 bases between. Germline V gives CDR1 LNHDA, CDR2 SQIVND (reference sequence). The CDR3 sequence: CASKGANYGYTF. CDR3 bases: TGTGCCAGCAAGGGGGCTAACTATGGCTACACCTTC.

The genes are TRBV6-5 and TRBJ1-4; D unresolved. The germline V gene has CDR1 MNHEY and CDR2 SVGAGI. V shed 9 bases and J shed 6 bases, with 17 bases lying between them. This CDR3 has 14 residues. CDR3 nucleotides: TGTGCCAGTACCGACGCGGGTGGGCATGAAAAACTGTTTTTT. It codes for CASTDAGGHEKLFF.

The chain employs TRBV29-1 and TRBJ1-5, with 7 nucleotides matching TRBD1. The CDR3 covers 13 residues. Germline CDR1 is SQVTM and CDR2 is ANQGSEA. V lost 4 bases, J lost 6 bases, and 6 bases stayed unmatched. In DNA form, the CDR3 reads TGCAGCGTTGCCGGGACAGACGGTCAGCCCCAGCATTTT. The encoded protein is CSVAGTDGQPQHF.

This chain links TRBV30 with TRBJ1-1; D is unresolved. This CDR3 is 14 amino acids long. V was trimmed by 4 bases and J by 4 bases, leaving 16 bases between them. Germline V gene data show CDR1 as GTSNPN and CDR2 as SVGIG (reference sequence). CDR3 protein: CAWKREDLGTEAFF. The CDR3 region has the DNA TGTGCCTGGAAGCGGGAAGACTTGGGCACTGAAGCTTTCTTT.

DNA of the CDR3: TGTGCCAGCAGCCCTTCACCGGACCTAGGGGTCTACGAGCAGTACTTC. This codes for CASSPSPDLGVYEQYF. This rearrangement joins TRBV9 to TRBJ2-7; D might be TRBD1 (5 bases). The CDR3 spans 16 residues. Trimming pared 4 bases from V and 3 bases from J, leaving 20 bases between. The germline V gene encodes CDR1 SGDLS and CDR2 YYNGEE. The variable domain in full, with the rest retrieved from reference TRBV9 and TRBJ2-7, is DSGVTQTPKHLITATGQRVTLRCSPRSGDLSVYWYQQSLDQGLQFLIQYYNGEERAKGNILERFSAQQFPDLHSELNLSSLELGDSALYFCASSPSPDLGVYEQYFGPGTRLTVT.

This chain uses TRBV29-1 with TRBJ1-2; perhaps TRBD1 as D (5 bases). This CDR3 region has 13 residues. The germline V gene encodes CDR1 SQVTM and CDR2 ANQGSEA. V was shortened by 6 bases and J by 2 bases, with 13 bases between the two germline ends. CDR3 bases: TGCAGCGTATCCGGGACTCCCAACTATGGCTACACCTTC. This codes for CSVSGTPNYGYTF. Full variable domain (rest looked up from reference TRBV29-1 and TRBJ1-2): SAVISQKPSRDICQRGTSLTIQCQVDSQVTMMFWYRQQPGQSLTLIATANQGSEATYESGFVIDKFPISRPNLTFSTLTVSNMSPEDSSIYLCSVSGTPNYGYTFGSGTRLTVV.

This CDR3 is CASSRDSRANYGYTF. DNA of the CDR3: TGTGCCAGCAGTCGGGACAGCCGAGCTAACTATGGCTACACCTTC. V gene TRBV6-5 combines with J gene TRBJ1-2; 7 bases are a match to TRBD1. V gave up 5 bases and J gave up 0 bases; unmatched junction bases: 6. The CDR3 is 15 residues long. Germline V gives CDR1 MNHEY, CDR2 SVGAGI.

The CDR3 loop reads CASSKGAGATYEQYF. Here the CDR3 DNA reads TGTGCCAGCAGCAAAGGGGCGGGGGCTACCTACGAGCAGTACTTC. The chain employs TRBV21-1 and TRBJ2-7; TRBD2, the D gene given by the table, was not confirmed from the DNA. TRBV21-1 is listed as a pseudogene. CDR3 size: 15 residues.

The V gene is TRBV2, the J gene TRBJ2-3, with 14 nucleotides matching TRBD2. With V trimmed by 6 bases and J by 2 bases, 4 bases remained unmatched. The CDR3 length is 16 residues. Germline CDR1 is SNHLY and CDR2 is FYNNEI. The CDR3 here is CASRGTSGGSTDTQYF. In DNA, the CDR3 is TGTGCCAGCAGAGGGACTAGCGGGGGATCCACAGATACGCAGTATTTT.

This chain links TRBV6-5 with TRBJ2-7; a weak D match, TRBD1 (5 bases). This CDR3 comprises 13 residues. With 5 bases removed from V and 2 bases from J, the gap between germline ends came to 10 bases. Germline V gives CDR1 MNHEY, CDR2 SVGAGI. The CDR3 nucleotides read TGTGCCAGCAGTCTACAGGATCCCTACGAGCAGTACTTC. It specifies CASSLQDPYEQYF.

This clone showed up just a few times. The chain joins TRBV30 to TRBJ2-7; 7 bases are shared with TRBD1. CDR1 is GTSNPN, CDR2 SVGIG, per germline (reference sequence). Unmatched junction bases numbered 3, after V lost 2 bases and J lost 5 bases. This CDR3 has 12 residues. The CDR3 DNA follows: TGTGCCTGGAGTCTGACAGGGCACGAGCAGTACTTC. Protein: CAWSLTGHEQYF.